The TCR beta chain described here comes from a study of OX40 agonist ivuxolimab in advanced cancers. Study summary: Patients received the agonistic anti-OX40 (CD134) antibody ivuxolimab. General study results and limits: Expanded clones were, on average, more numerous in CD8+ T cells than in CD4+.

The ends were cut back, 0 bases at V and 0 bases at J, with 8 bases in the middle. The CDR3 runs 16 residues. Germline V gene sequence: CDR1 SGHTA, CDR2 FQGTGA. Sequencing was performed with immunoSEQ multiplex PCR; in TCRdb, only in-frame clones are kept and a portion is missing. The sample holds some 60,000 clones, around 86% seen once. Details on this clone: What it binds is unknown.

Sampled blood was obtained at baseline, cycle 4 day 1, and cycle 7 day 1. The source material was CD4+ or CD8+ T cells sorted from blood, sampled in a trial of the OX40 agonist ivuxolimab. This clonotype was obtained from an adult with an advanced solid tumor such as melanoma, head and neck, liver or kidney cancer. The chain has TRBV7-3 and TRBJ2-2; no clear D gene. CDR3 protein: CASSLTGSANTGELFF. Here the CDR3 DNA reads TGTGCCAGCAGCTTAACGGGTAGTGCGAACACCGGGGAGCTGTTTTTT.